The 20 T cell receptor beta chains presented below share a single source sample, sequenced in a study of T cells in Graves' hyperthyroidism and ophthalmopathy. RNA transcripts were the template for amplifying TCR beta CDR3 regions. Primed by the HTBI set, a first-round RT-PCR was run on the TCR CDR3. TCRdb re-called the multiplex PCR reads through MiXCR, storing one row per CDR3 protein. The repertoire has about 400,000 distinct CDR3 sequences, over 12% of them found once; the top ten carry 28%. Source material: blood. The receptors were gathered from a man aged 45 to 65 with Graves' ophthalmopathy.

This clonotype was seen many times. The chain has TRBV3-1 and TRBJ2-5; D might be TRBD2 (5 bases). This CDR3 region has 14 residues. Germline V gene lookup returns CDR1 LGHDT and CDR2 YNNKEL (reference sequence). V was shortened by 6 bases and J by 5 bases, with 16 bases between the two germline ends. CDR3 amino acids: CASRLSASRETQYF. CDR3 bases: TGTGCCAGCAGGCTTAGCGCCTCCAGGGAGACCCAGTACTTC.

This clonotype was detected ten times or more. The rearrangement links TRBV6-1 to TRBJ2-1, with 9 bases identical to TRBD1. This CDR3 contains 15 residues. V gave up 6 bases and J gave up 5 bases; unmatched junction bases: 8. Germline values: CDR1 MNHNS, CDR2 SASEGT. CDR3 sequence reads: CASRNDRGTDNEQFF. CDR3 coding DNA: TGTGCCAGCAGGAACGACAGGGGGACGGACAATGAGCAGTTCTTC.

On this clonotype: A read error may be the cause here, since a much bigger clone is one base away. The rearrangement uses TRBV18 and TRBJ2-1; 10 bases line up with TRBD2. The CDR3 is 17 amino acids. V was pared by 4 bases and J by 10 bases, with 16 bases of the junction left unmatched. CDR1 and CDR2 from the germline V gene are KGHSH and LQKENI. This chain's CDR3 is CASSQLRSLAGAGEQFF. Written as DNA, the CDR3 is TGTGCCAGCTCACAGCTGAGAAGTCTAGCGGGAGCGGGCGAGCAGTTCTTC. Full variable domain (missing parts from reference TRBV18 and TRBJ2-1): NAGVMQNPRHLVRRRGQEARLRCSPMKGHSHVYWYRQLPEEGLKFMVYLQKENIIDESGMPKERFSAEFPKEGPSILRIQQVVRGDSAAYFCASSQLRSLAGAGEQFFGPGTRLTVL.

In this sample, this clonotype turned up many times. V and J are TRBV2 and TRBJ2-1, with D maybe TRBD2 (7 bases). CDR1 is SNHLY, CDR2 FYNNEI, per germline. The V end was cut by 6 bases, the J end by 9 bases, with 15 bases between. There are 13 residues in the CDR3. This chain's CDR3 is CASRGGAITEQFF. CDR3 bases: TGTGCCAGCAGGGGGGGGGCTATCACTGAGCAGTTCTTC.

This clonotype has a handful of counts. This may stem from a read error, because a much larger clone lies one nucleotide away. V usage is TRBV5-1 and J usage is TRBJ2-1; 9 bases line up with TRBD2. Germline CDR1 and CDR2: SGHRS and YFSETQ. The CDR3 is 16 amino acids. The CDR3 protein is CAGSLESTSGYNEQFF. The CDR3 region has the DNA TGCGCCGGCAGCTTGGAATCGACTAGCGGCTACAATGAGCAGTTCTTC.

This clonotype was picked up many times. The J gene is TRBJ2-7, the V gene TRBV6-1, with D unresolved. This CDR3 spans 13 amino acids. Germline CDR1 MNHNS, CDR2 SASEGT. V was trimmed by 8 bases and J by 0 bases, leaving 11 bases between them. In nucleotides, the CDR3 is TGTGCCAGCCGATACACAAGCTCCTACGAGCAGTACTTC. Translating it yields CASRYTSSYEQYF.

This clonotype was seen many times. V is TRBV20-1 and J is TRBJ2-3, with D unclear. Trimming cost V 6 bases and J 2 bases, with 9 bases left between them. Looked up from germline, CDR1 is DFQATT and CDR2 is SNEGSKA (reference sequence). This CDR3 spans 12 amino acids. CDR3 loop: CSAMEFTDTQYF. The CDR3 DNA reads as TGCAGTGCAATGGAGTTCACAGATACGCAGTATTTT.

This clonotype was picked up many times. The chain links TRBV11-3 to TRBJ2-3; the D call may be TRBD1 or TRBD2 (5 bases each). This CDR3 is 14 amino acids long. CDR1 is SGHNT, CDR2 YENEEA, per germline. The ends were cut back, 6 bases at V and 2 bases at J, with 12 bases in the middle. The CDR3 sequence is CASRRGTSTDTQYF. The CDR3 nucleotides read TGTGCCAGCAGGCGAGGGACCTCCACAGATACGCAGTATTTT.

This sequence joins TRBV5-1 and TRBJ2-1; 9 bases line up with TRBD2. The length of the CDR3 is 15 residues. CDR1 and CDR2 (germline): SGHRS, YFSETQ. The J segment lost 15 bases and the V segment lost 4 bases, leaving 17 bases of the junction unmatched. CDR3: CASSQEGGREGRRFF. The CDR3 region has the DNA TGCGCCAGCAGCCAAGAAGGAGGGCGGGAGGGCCGGCGGTTCTTC.

J is TRBJ1-2 and V is TRBV12-5; D uncertain. Germline lookup yields CDR1 LGHNT and CDR2 FRNRAP. Trimming removed 7 bases from V and 8 bases from J, with 17 bases in between. This CDR3 contains 13 residues. DNA for the CDR3: TGTGCTAGTGCTACCACGGGTGCGGGAGGCTACACCTTC. Protein sequence: CASATTGAGGYTF.

This clonotype showed up many times. V is TRBV3-1 and J is TRBJ2-7; D is perhaps TRBD1 (5 bases). Trimming shortened V by 0 bases and J by 6 bases, and 12 bases separated the two germline ends. Germline V gives CDR1 LGHDT, CDR2 YNNKEL (reference sequence). CDR3 length: 14 residues. The CDR3 here is CASSQDFVTAEQYF. In DNA form, the CDR3 reads TGTGCCAGCAGCCAAGATTTTGTGACAGCCGAGCAGTACTTC.

The table lists this clonotype with many counts. The chain links TRBV9 to TRBJ2-3; possibly TRBD1 for D (5 bases). CDR3 length: 13 residues. Trimming shortened V by 3 bases and J by 4 bases, and 9 bases separated the two germline ends. Germline values: CDR1 SGDLS, CDR2 YYNGEE. The CDR3 is CASSATGPDTQYF. Written as DNA, the CDR3 is TGTGCCAGCAGCGCAACAGGTCCAGATACGCAGTATTTT.

This clonotype has at least ten counts. This rearrangement joins TRBV11-2 to TRBJ2-7; 7 bases match TRBD2. V was pared by 6 bases and J by 1 base, with 9 bases of the junction left unmatched. The germline CDR1 and CDR2 sequences are SGHAT and FQNNGV. This CDR3 is built from 15 residues. Written as DNA, the CDR3 is TGTGCCAGCAGAGATGGGGGGGTCCAATCCTACGAGCAGTACTTC. Translating gives CASRDGGVQSYEQYF.

This clonotype has more than one count but fewer than ten. The gene calls are TRBV18 and TRBJ1-2; 7 nucleotides line up with TRBD1. The germline V gene encodes CDR1 KGHSH and CDR2 LQKENI. This CDR3 comprises 14 residues. The trim removed 0 bases at V and 5 bases at J, leaving 3 bases unmatched. The CDR3 DNA follows: TGTGCCAGCTCACCACCGGGACAGTTTTATGGCTACACCTTC. Protein product: CASSPPGQFYGYTF.

The chain combines TRBV4-2 with TRBJ2-7; 8 nucleotides line up with TRBD2. V trimming: 0 bases; J trimming: 0 bases; junction bases outside the gene matches: 7. Germline V lookup: CDR1 LGHNA, CDR2 YNFKEQ. The CDR3 runs 17 residues. CDR3 nucleotides: TGTGCCAGCAGCCAAGACCCGAGCGGGAGTATCTCCTACGAGCAGTACTTC. Residues: CASSQDPSGSISYEQYF.

Notes on this clonotype: Given a much more abundant clone one base away, this may be a read error. The chain links TRBV5-1 to TRBJ2-3; TRBD1 agrees at 9 bases. The CDR3 length is 14 residues. The V gene's germline CDR1 is SGHRS and CDR2 YFSETQ. CDR3 nucleotides: TGCGCCAGCGGGACAGGGATCTCCACAGGTACGCAGTATTTT. Its translation is CASGTGISTGTQYF. The full variable domain, completed using reference TRBV5-1 and TRBJ2-3, is KAGVTQTPRYLIKTRGQQVTLSCSPISGHRSVSWYQQTPGQGLQFLFEYFSETQRNKGNFPGRFSGRQFSNSRSEMNVSTLELGDSALYLCASGTGISTGTQYFGPGTRLTVL.

This clonotype was detected only a few times. V gene TRBV12-3 or TRBV12-4 combines with J gene TRBJ2-7; tentatively, D is TRBD2 (6 bases). V was trimmed by 4 bases and J by 1 base, leaving 14 bases between them. The CDR3 is made up of 15 amino acids. The CDR3 is CASSWGTGDSYEQYF. The CDR3, as DNA: TGTGCCAGCAGTTGGGGGACGGGAGATTCCTACGAGCAGTACTTC.

This clonotype has only one observation. This could be a read error, since a much larger clone is one nucleotide away. The chain is built from TRBV29-1 and TRBJ2-3; D is possibly TRBD1 (6 bases). The germline V and J ends were trimmed by 0 bases and 2 bases, with 18 bases remaining between them. The CDR3 runs 17 residues. Germline loops: CDR1 SQVTM, CDR2 ANQGSEA. CDR3 protein: CSVEEDGARGLTDTQYF. CDR3 nucleotides: TGCAGCGTTGAAGAGGACGGGGCCAGGGGTCTCACAGATACGCAGTATTTT.

The sample holds many counts of this clonotype. The CDR3 protein is CAFRAQAGVGTGELFF. CDR3 nucleotides: TGTGCCTTCCGCGCCCAAGCGGGAGTAGGGACCGGGGAGCTGTTTTTT. The J gene is TRBJ2-2, the V gene TRBV30; TRBD2 matches 8 bases. The ends lost 7 bases at V and 5 bases at J; junction bases unmatched: 15. The CDR3 is 16 residues long. The germline gives CDR1 GTSNPN, CDR2 SVGIG (reference sequence). Filled out from reference TRBV30 and TRBJ2-2, the complete variable domain reads SQTIHQWPATLVQPVGSPLSLECTVEGTSNPNLYWYRQAAGRGLQLLFYSVGIGQISSEVPQNLSASRPQDRQFILSSKKLLLSDSGFYLCAFRAQAGVGTGELFFGEGSRLTVL.

The chain recombines TRBV13 with TRBJ2-7, with 7 bases fitting TRBD2. The CDR3 runs 13 residues. The germline CDR1 and CDR2 sequences are PRHDT and FYEKMQ (reference sequence). Germline trimming cut 4 bases from V and 5 bases from J; bases unmatched to any gene: 5. The CDR3 DNA sequence: TGTGCCAGCAGCTCTTTGCGGGAGAACGAGCAGTACTTC. This sequence encodes CASSSLRENEQYF.